The 4 T cell receptor beta chains listed next were all sequenced from one sample in a study of cytomegalovirus exposure and HLA in healthy donors. The PCR employed 60 Vbeta primers together with 13 Jbeta primers. Measured with immunoSEQ multiplex PCR; TCRdb has only the in-frame clones, and not every one. The repertoire consists of about 160,000 clones, with 80% to 90% occurring once and the leading ten covering 2% to 2.5%. The specimen was PBMCs. The receptor source for this set is a male donor in good health and CMV-seronegative.

This chain links TRBV2 with TRBJ1-1; TRBD1 is a possible D gene (6 bases). V lost 6 bases to trimming and J lost 5 bases, with 13 bases between them. CDR1 is SNHLY and CDR2 is FYNNEI in the germline V gene. CDR3 length equals 13 residues. The CDR3 spells CASSDRLGTEAFF. Here the CDR3 DNA reads TGTGCCAGCAGCGACAGGCTGGGGACTGAAGCTTTCTTT.

This clone was observed a single time. The chain has TRBV27 and TRBJ2-3; TRBD2 matches at 8 bases. Per germline, CDR1 MNHEY and CDR2 SMNVEV (reference sequence). The CDR3 spans 15 residues. Trimming took 3 bases from V and 0 from J; bases not matched to a gene: 2. CDR3 amino acids: CASSFSGASTDTQYF. As DNA, the CDR3 is TGTGCCAGCAGTTTTAGCGGGGCTAGCACAGATACGCAGTATTTT.

This clone was picked up one time. V usage is TRBV7-9 and J usage is TRBJ2-2; 10 bases are shared with TRBD1. J gave up 0 bases and V 3 bases, and 10 bases lay outside the gene matches. From germline, CDR1 is SEHNR and CDR2 FQNEAQ (reference sequence). The CDR3 contains 19 residues. The DNA for the CDR3 is TGTGCCAGCAGCTTCTTACCCGGGACAGGGGACTCGAACACCGGGGAGCTGTTTTTT. Translated: CASSFLPGTGDSNTGELFF.

The chain joins TRBV6-1 to TRBJ1-1, with D tentatively TRBD1 (6 bases). V lost 6 bases to trimming and J lost 2 bases, with 16 bases between them. The CDR3 covers 15 residues. Per germline, CDR1 MNHNS and CDR2 SASEGT. CDR3 protein: CASRWGHRSNTEAFF. CDR3 DNA sequence: TGTGCCAGCAGATGGGGACACCGGAGTAACACTGAAGCTTTCTTT.